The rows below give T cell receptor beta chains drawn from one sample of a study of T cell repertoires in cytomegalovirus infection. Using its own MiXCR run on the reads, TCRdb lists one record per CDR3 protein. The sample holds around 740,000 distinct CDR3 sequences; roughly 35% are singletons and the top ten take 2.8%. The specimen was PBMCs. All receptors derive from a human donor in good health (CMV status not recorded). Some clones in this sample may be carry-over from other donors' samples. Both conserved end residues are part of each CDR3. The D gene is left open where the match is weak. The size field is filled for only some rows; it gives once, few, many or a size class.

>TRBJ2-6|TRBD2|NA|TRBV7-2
TGTGCCAGCAGCCCCGGGGGGAGGCTAACTGGGGCCAACGTCCTGACTTTC
CASSPGGRLTGANVLTF
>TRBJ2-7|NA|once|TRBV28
TGTGCCAGCAGTCCACCCGGCGGGGGACACTACGAGCAGTACTTC
CASSPPGGGHYEQYF
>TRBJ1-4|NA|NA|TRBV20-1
TGCAGTGCTTTCCTTCGGGGAAAACTGTTTTTT
CSAFLRGKLFF
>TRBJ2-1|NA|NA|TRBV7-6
TGTGCCAGCAGCTGGACAGAGCGTGAGCAGTTCTTC
CASSWTEREQFF
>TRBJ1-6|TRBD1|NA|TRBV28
TGTGCCAGCAGTCTATCGGGACAGGGTTATTCACCCCTCCACTTT
CASSLSGQGYSPLHF
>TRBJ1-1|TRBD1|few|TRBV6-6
TGTGCCAGCAAGCCGGGACAGGACAAAGAAGCTTTCTTT
CASKPGQDKEAFF
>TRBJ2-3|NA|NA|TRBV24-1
TGTGCCCCCAGTGATTCCCGAGGGAAGGGCAGCACAGATACGCAGTATTTT
CAPSDSRGKGSTDTQYF
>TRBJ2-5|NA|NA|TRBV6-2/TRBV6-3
TGTGCCAGCAGTTACCGGGTAGCGGAAGAGACCCAGTACTTC
CASSYRVAEETQYF
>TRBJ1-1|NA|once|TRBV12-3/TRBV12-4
TGTGCCAGCAGTTTTAATTCGGACAGACGGAATGAAGCTTTCTTT
CASSFNSDRRNEAFF
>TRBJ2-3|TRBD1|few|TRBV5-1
TGCGCCAGCAGCGAGGAGACAGGGAACCCAGATACGCAGTATTTT
CASSEETGNPDTQYF
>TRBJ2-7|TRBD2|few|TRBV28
TGTGCCAGCAGTTCCGGAGCGGGACCCGCCTACGAGCAGTACTTC
CASSSGAGPAYEQYF
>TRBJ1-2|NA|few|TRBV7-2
TGTGCCAGCAGCTTAGAGCCAGCCACCACTAACTATGGCTACACCTTC
CASSLEPATTNYGYTF
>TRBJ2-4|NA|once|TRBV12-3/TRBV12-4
TGTGCCAGCAGGTCCAGGGTAGCCAAAAACATTCAGTACTTC
CASRSRVAKNIQYF
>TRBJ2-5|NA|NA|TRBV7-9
TGTGCCAGCAGTCAAACTGCATTGGAAGAGACCCAGTACTTC
CASSQTALEETQYF
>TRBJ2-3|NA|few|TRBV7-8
TGTGCCAGCAGCACCCAAAACAGGGTCGGCACGCAGTATTTT
CASSTQNRVGTQYF
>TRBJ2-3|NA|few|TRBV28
TGTGCCAGCAGTACGCCGGTAGCACCTCCCACAGATACGCAGTATTTT
CASSTPVAPPTDTQYF
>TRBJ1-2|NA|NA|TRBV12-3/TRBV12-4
TGTGCCAGCAGTTCGACCCGGGGCAACTATGGCTACACCTTC
CASSSTRGNYGYTF
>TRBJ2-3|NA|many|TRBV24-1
TGTGCCACCAGTCCCCTCCGGGCAGATACGCAGTATTTT
CATSPLRADTQYF
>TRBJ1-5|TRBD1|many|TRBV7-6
TGTGCCAGCAGCTTGGGGACAGGGGTGAGCAATCAGCCCCAGCATTTT
CASSLGTGVSNQPQHF
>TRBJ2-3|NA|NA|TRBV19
TGTGCCAGTAGTATTCAGGCAGGGGGCACAGATACGCAGTATTTT
CASSIQAGGTDTQYF
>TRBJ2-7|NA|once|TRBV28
TGTGCCAGCAGTCAGGTGTTCGGTGTCCCCTACGAGCAGTACTTC
CASSQVFGVPYEQYF
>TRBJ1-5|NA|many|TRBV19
TGTGCCAGTAGTATAGGGTATAGCAATCAGCCCCAGCATTTT
CASSIGYSNQPQHF
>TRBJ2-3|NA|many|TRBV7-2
TGTGCCAGCAGCTTTGGGGGGCTGGGGACGTATACGCAGTATTTT
CASSFGGLGTYTQYF
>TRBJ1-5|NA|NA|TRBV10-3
TGTGCCATCAGTAGGACAGAGGATCAGCCCCAGCATTTT
CAISRTEDQPQHF
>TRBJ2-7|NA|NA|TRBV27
TGTGCCAGCAGTATAATCGGGACCGGGGGTGGCGAGCAGTACTTC
CASSIIGTGGGEQYF
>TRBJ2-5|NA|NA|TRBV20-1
TGCAGTGCTGATTGGACAGCGACAGAGACCCAGTACTTC
CSADWTATETQYF
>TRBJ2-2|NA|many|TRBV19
TGTGCCAGTAGTATCCAGAACACCGGGGAGCTGTTTTTT
CASSIQNTGELFF
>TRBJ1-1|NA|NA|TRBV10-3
TGTGCCATCAGTGTGTGGGGTCAGATGAACACTGAAGCTTTCTTT
CAISVWGQMNTEAFF
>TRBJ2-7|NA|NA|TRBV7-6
TGTGCCTTTACTGAAGGGAGATCGCCCTACGAGCAGTACTTC
CAFTEGRSPYEQYF
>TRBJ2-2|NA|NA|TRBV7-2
TGTGCCAGCAGCCAGAGAGGGCGGTTAGCAACAAGGATCGGGGAGCTGTTTTTT
CASSQRGRLATRIGELFF
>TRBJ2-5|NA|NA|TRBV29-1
TGCAGCGTTGGTCGTGGGGCCGGGGAGACCCAGTACTTC
CSVGRGAGETQYF